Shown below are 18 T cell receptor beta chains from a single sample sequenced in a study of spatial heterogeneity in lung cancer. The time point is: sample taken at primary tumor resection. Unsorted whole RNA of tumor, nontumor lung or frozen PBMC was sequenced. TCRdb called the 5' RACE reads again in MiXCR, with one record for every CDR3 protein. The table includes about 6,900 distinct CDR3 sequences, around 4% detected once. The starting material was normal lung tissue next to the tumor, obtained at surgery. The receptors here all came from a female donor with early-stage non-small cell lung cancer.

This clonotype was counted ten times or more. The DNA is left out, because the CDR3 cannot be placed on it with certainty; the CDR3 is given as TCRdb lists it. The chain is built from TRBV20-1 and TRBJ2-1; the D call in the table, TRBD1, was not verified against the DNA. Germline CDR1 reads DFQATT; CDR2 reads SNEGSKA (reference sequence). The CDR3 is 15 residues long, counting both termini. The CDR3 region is CSARDVRGHFGEQFF.

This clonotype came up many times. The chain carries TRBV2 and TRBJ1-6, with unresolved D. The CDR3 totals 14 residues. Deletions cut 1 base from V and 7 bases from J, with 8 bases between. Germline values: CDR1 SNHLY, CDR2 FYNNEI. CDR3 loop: CASSEGRHNSPLHF. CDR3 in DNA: TGTGCCAGCAGTGAAGGGAGACACAATTCACCCCTCCACTTT.

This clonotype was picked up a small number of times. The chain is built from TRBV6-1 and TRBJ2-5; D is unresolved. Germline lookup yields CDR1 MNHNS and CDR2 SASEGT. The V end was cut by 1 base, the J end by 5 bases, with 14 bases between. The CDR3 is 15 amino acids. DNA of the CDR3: TGTGCCAGCAGTGAAGTCGGCTCCACATGGGAGACCCAGTACTTC. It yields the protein CASSEVGSTWETQYF.

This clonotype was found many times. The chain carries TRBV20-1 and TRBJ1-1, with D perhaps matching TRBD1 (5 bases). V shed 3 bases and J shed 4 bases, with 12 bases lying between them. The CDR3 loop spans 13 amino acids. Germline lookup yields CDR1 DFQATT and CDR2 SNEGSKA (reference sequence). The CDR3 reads CSASHQGLTEAFF. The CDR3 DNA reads TGCAGTGCTAGTCATCAGGGACTCACTGAAGCTTTCTTT.

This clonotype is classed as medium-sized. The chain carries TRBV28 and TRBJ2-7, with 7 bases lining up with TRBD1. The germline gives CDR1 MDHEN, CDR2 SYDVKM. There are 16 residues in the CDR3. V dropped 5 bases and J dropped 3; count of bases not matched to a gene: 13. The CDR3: CASSPLLRAGGYEQYF. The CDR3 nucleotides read TGTGCCAGCAGTCCCCTCTTAAGGGCAGGGGGCTACGAGCAGTACTTC.

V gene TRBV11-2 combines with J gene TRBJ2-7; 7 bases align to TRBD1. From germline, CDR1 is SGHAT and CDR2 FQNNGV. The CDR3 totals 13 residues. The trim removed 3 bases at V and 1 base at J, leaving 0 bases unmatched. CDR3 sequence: CASSLGQSYEQYF. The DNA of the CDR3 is TGTGCCAGCAGCTTGGGACAGTCCTACGAGCAGTACTTC.

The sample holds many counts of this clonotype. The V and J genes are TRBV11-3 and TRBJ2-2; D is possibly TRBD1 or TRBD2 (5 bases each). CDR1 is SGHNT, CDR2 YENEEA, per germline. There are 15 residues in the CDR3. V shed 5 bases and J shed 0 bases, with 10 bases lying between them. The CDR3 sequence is CASSLGPTNTGELFF. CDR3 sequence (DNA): TGTGCCAGCAGCCTGGGACCGACGAACACCGGGGAGCTGTTTTTT. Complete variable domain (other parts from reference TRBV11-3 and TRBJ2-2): EAGVVQSPRYKIIEKKQPVAFWCNPISGHNTLYWYLQNLGQGPELLIRYENEEAVDDSQLPKDRFSAERLKGVDSTLKIQPAELGDSAVYLCASSLGPTNTGELFFGEGSRLTVL.

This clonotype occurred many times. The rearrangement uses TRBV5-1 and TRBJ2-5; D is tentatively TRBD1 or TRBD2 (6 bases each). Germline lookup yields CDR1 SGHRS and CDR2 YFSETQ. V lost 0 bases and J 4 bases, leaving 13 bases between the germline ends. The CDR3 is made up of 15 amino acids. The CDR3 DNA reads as TGCGCCAGCAGCTTGGAGGGACACGGGGGAGAGACCCAGTACTTC. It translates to CASSLEGHGGETQYF.

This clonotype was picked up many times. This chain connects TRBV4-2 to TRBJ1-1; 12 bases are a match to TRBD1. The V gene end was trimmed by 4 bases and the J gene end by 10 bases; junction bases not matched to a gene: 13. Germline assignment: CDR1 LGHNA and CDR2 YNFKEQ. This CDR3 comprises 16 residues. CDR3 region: CASSREGSGTGGRAFF. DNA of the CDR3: TGTGCCAGCAGCCGGGAGGGCTCCGGGACAGGGGGCAGAGCTTTCTTT.

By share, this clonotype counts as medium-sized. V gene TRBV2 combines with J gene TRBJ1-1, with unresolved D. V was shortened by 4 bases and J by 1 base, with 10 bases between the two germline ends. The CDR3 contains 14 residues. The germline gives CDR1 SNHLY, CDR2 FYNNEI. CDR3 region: CASSVGSRNTEAFF. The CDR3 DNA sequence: TGTGCCAGCAGTGTCGGTTCGCGGAACACTGAAGCTTTCTTT.

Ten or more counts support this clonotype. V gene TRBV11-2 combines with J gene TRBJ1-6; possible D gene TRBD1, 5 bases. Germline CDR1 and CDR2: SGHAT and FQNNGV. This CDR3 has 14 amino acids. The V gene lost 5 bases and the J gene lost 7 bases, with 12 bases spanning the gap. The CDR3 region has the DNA TGTGCCAGCAGCATCCGGGACGAGAATTCACCCCTCCACTTT. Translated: CASSIRDENSPLHF.

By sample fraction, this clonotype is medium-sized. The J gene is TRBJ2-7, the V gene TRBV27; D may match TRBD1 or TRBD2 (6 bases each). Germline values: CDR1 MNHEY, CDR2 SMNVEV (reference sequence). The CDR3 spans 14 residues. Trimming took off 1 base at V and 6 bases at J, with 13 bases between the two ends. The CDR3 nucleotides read TGTGCCAGCAGTTTATTTGGAGGGGGTGGCGAGCAGTACTTC. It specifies CASSLFGGGGEQYF.

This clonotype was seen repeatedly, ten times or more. Here the CDR3 DNA reads TGCAGTGCTAGAGAAATTTTTCGGGGCAGGGGCTACACCGGGGAGCTGTTTTTT. The encoded protein is CSAREIFRGRGYTGELFF. The V call is TRBV20-1, the J call TRBJ2-2; possible D gene TRBD1, 6 bases. Germline lookup yields CDR1 DFQATT and CDR2 SNEGSKA (reference sequence). Trimming took 0 bases from V and 3 from J, leaving 20 bases between them. The CDR3 has 18 amino acids.

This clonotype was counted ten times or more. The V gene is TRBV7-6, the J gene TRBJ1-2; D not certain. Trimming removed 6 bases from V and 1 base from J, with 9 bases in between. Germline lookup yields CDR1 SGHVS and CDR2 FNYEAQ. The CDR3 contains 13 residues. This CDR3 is CASSPDINYGYTF. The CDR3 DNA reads TGTGCCAGCAGTCCCGACATTAACTATGGCTACACCTTC. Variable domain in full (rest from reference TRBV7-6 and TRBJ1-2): GAGVSQSPRYKVTKRGQDVALRCDPISGHVSLYWYRQALGQGPEFLTYFNYEAQQDKSGLPNDRFSAERPEGSISTLTIQRTEQRDSAMYRCASSPDINYGYTFGSGTRLTVV.

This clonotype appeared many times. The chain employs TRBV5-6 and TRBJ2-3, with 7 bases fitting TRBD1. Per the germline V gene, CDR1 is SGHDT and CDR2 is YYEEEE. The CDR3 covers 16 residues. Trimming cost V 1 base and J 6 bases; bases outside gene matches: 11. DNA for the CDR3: TGTGCCAGCAGCTTGCCCGGGACAGAAACCGGGGATACGCAGTATTTT. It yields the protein CASSLPGTETGDTQYF.

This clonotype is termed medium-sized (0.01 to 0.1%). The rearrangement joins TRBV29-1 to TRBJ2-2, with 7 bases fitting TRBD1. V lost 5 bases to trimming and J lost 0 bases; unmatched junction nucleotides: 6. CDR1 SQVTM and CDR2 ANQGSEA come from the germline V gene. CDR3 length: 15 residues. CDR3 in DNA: TGCAGCGTTTTACGGGACAGTACGAACACCGGGGAGCTGTTTTTT. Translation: CSVLRDSTNTGELFF.

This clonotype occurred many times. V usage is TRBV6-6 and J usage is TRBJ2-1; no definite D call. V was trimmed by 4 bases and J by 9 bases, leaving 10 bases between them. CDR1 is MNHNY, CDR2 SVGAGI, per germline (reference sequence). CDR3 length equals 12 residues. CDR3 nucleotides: TGTGCCAGCAGTTCCCTGGAGCCTGAGCAGTTCTTC. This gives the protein CASSSLEPEQFF.

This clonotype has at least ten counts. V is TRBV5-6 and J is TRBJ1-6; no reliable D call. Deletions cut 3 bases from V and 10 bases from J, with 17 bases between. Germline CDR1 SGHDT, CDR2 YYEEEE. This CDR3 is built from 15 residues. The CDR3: CASSSTPGLRSPLHF. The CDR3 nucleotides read TGTGCCAGCAGCTCCACGCCAGGACTGAGATCACCCCTCCACTTT.